Listed below are T cell receptor beta chains from one sample, sequenced in a study of vaccination effects on CD4 cells after COVID-19. The data were produced by immunoSEQ multiplex PCR, yet TCRdb's version contains in-frame clones alone and is incomplete. The repertoire holds some 40,000 clones, with about two thirds as singletons. These receptors' antigens are unknown. Sequenced here: CD4+ T cells from PBMCs cultured with HCoV-NL63 spike peptides, sampled before COVID-19 vaccination. The receptors shown here come from a human donor who had a prior SARS-CoV-2 infection. Each CDR3 is given with its conserved first and last residue. A D gene is named only where the DNA matches it firmly. The listing skips clone size in some rows; elsewhere it reads once, few, many or a size class.

TRBD1	NA	TRBV7-3	TRBJ1-2	CASSASGQGSYGYTF	TGTGCCAGCAGCGCATCGGGACAGGGTAGCTATGGCTACACCTTC
NA	NA	TRBV3-1/TRBV3-2	TRBJ1-5	CASSPQSNQPQHF	TGTGCCAGCAGCCCCCAGAGCAATCAGCCCCAGCATTTT
NA	NA	TRBV30	TRBJ1-5	CAWRGTEGNQPQHF	TGTGCCTGGAGAGGTACCGAGGGCAATCAGCCCCAGCATTTT
NA	NA	TRBV28	TRBJ1-5	CASSFFSGSGYQPQHF	TGTGCCAGCAGTTTCTTCTCCGGGTCAGGGTATCAGCCCCAGCATTTT
TRBD2	NA	TRBV24-1	TRBJ2-1	CATSDASGKSSYNEQFF	TGTGCCACCAGTGATGCTAGCGGGAAGAGCTCCTACAATGAGCAGTTCTTC
TRBD1	NA	TRBV18	TRBJ2-2	CASSPSITGGTTGELFF	TGTGCCAGCTCACCGTCTATTACAGGGGGAACCACCGGGGAGCTGTTTTTT
NA	NA	TRBV5-5	TRBJ2-3	CASSFNTDTQYF	TGTGCCAGCAGCTTCAACACAGATACGCAGTATTTT
NA	NA	TRBV10-1	TRBJ1-6	CASSETPNSSYNSPLHF	TGCGCCAGCAGTGAGACACCGAACTCCTCCTATAATTCACCCCTCCACTTT
NA	NA	TRBV5-1	TRBJ2-5	CASTVGFGETQYF	TGCGCCAGCACCGTGGGTTTTGGGGAGACCCAGTACTTC
TRBD2	once	TRBV5-4	TRBJ2-7	CASSSRTSGYTEQYF	TGTGCCAGCAGCTCCCGGACTAGCGGTTACACCGAGCAGTACTTC
NA	NA	TRBV10-3	TRBJ1-1	CAISPLGRENTEAFF	TGTGCCATCAGTCCCTTGGGCAGAGAGAACACTGAAGCTTTCTTT
TRBD1	NA	TRBV6-1	TRBJ1-1	CASSEQGTGALTEAFF	TGTGCCAGCAGTGAACAGGGGACAGGGGCTCTAACTGAAGCTTTCTTT
NA	NA	TRBV3-1/TRBV3-2	TRBJ2-7	CASSRQGPLEQYF	TGTGCCAGCAGCCGCCAGGGGCCTCTCGAGCAGTACTTC
NA	NA	TRBV5-5	TRBJ1-5	CASSLTVNSNQPQHF	TGTGCCAGCAGCTTGACAGTGAATAGCAATCAGCCCCAGCATTTT
NA	NA	TRBV4-1	TRBJ2-3	CASSQVVVVDTQYF	TGCGCCAGCAGCCAAGTGGTAGTTGTGGATACGCAGTATTTT
NA	NA	TRBV29-1	TRBJ1-2	CSVEDRTSYGYTF	TGCAGCGTTGAAGACAGGACCTCTTATGGCTACACCTTC
NA	NA	TRBV4-1	TRBJ1-4	CASSPQPRRSEKLFF	TGCGCCAGCAGCCCACAGCCCCGGCGGAGCGAAAAACTGTTTTTT
NA	NA	TRBV5-8	TRBJ2-5	CASSLFRGQETQYF	TGTGCCAGCAGCTTGTTCAGGGGCCAAGAGACCCAGTACTTC
NA	NA	TRBV12-5	TRBJ2-1	CASGFIHYEQFF	TGTGCTAGTGGTTTTATACACTATGAGCAGTTCTTC
TRBD2	NA	TRBV7-9	TRBJ2-3	CASSLLLAGATDTQYF	TGTGCCAGCAGCTTATTGTTAGCGGGGGCCACAGATACGCAGTATTTT
NA	NA	TRBV5-1	TRBJ1-4	CASREAGERDNEKLFF	TGCGCCAGCAGAGAAGCCGGAGAGAGAGATAATGAAAAACTGTTTTTT
TRBD1	NA	TRBV6-2/TRBV6-3	TRBJ1-5	CASSWGQVNQPQHF	TGTGCCAGCAGTTGGGGACAGGTCAATCAGCCCCAGCATTTT
NA	NA	TRBV4-1	TRBJ1-5	CASSQVGGNQPQHF	TGCGCCAGCAGCCAAGTTGGGGGGAACCAGCCCCAGCATTTT
NA	once	TRBV29-1	TRBJ1-2	CSGGSSTGYTF	TGCAGCGGGGGATCGTCGACAGGCTACACCTTC
TRBD2	NA	TRBV19	TRBJ2-1	CASSAEGLAGAEQFF	TGTGCCAGTAGTGCGGAGGGACTAGCGGGAGCTGAGCAGTTCTTC
NA	few	TRBV7-3	TRBJ1-6	CASSPVPRPPVHNSPLHF	TGTGCCAGCAGCCCGGTGCCTCGGCCACCCGTTCATAATTCACCCCTCCACTTT
NA	NA	TRBV15	TRBJ2-3	CATSRGGGLTDTQYF	TGTGCCACCAGCAGAGGTGGGGGTCTCACAGATACGCAGTATTTT
TRBD1	NA	TRBV10-3	TRBJ1-6	CAISSDRELGPLHF	TGTGCCATCAGTTCCGACAGGGAATTGGGGCCCCTCCACTTT
NA	NA	TRBV2	TRBJ1-1	CASTRYGAGNTEAFF	TGTGCCAGCACCAGATATGGGGCTGGGAACACTGAAGCTTTCTTT
TRBD2	NA	TRBV11-2	TRBJ2-7	CASSLGTSGGEQYF	TGTGCCAGCAGCTTAGGGACTAGCGGGGGCGAGCAGTACTTC
NA	NA	TRBV12-5	TRBJ1-2	CASGFLDRKDGYTF	TGTGCTAGTGGTTTTCTCGACAGGAAGGATGGCTACACCTTC
NA	NA	TRBV7-2	TRBJ1-1	CASSVRGAEAFF	TGTGCCAGCAGCGTTCGAGGAGCTGAAGCTTTCTTT
TRBD1	NA	TRBV27	TRBJ1-2	CASSPGTGRGRGYTF	TGTGCCAGCAGTCCGGGGACAGGTCGGGGACGCGGCTACACCTTC
TRBD1	NA	TRBV18	TRBJ1-6	CASSQSDQGVGSPLHF	TGTGCCAGCTCACAATCAGACCAGGGGGTTGGTTCACCCCTCCACTTT
TRBD1	NA	TRBV6-4	TRBJ2-5	CASSVKTGGFQETQYF	TGTGCCAGCAGTGTGAAGACAGGGGGCTTCCAAGAGACCCAGTACTTC
NA	NA	TRBV4-2	TRBJ1-4	CASSQAFEGRGPGEKLFF	TGTGCCAGCAGCCAAGCGTTCGAAGGGAGGGGACCAGGGGAAAAACTGTTTTTT
NA	NA	TRBV3-1/TRBV3-2	TRBJ2-3	CASSQDSARWDTQYF	TGTGCCAGCAGCCAAGATAGTGCTAGGTGGGATACGCAGTATTTT